This T cell receptor (beta chain) emerged from a study of vaccination and CD4 T cells after COVID-19. Study background: Cells were stimulated with overlapping spike peptide pools from SARS-CoV-2, HCoV-NL63, HCoV-OC43 and HCoV-229E. The study, taken as a whole, reports: Convalescent patients' clones that were vaccine-specific were spike mono-reactive in 304 of 307 cases.

Germline CDR1 is SGHVS and CDR2 is FNYEAQ. Trimming stripped 5 bases from V and 0 bases from J, with 10 bases between. The CDR3 has 14 amino acids. At the Johns Hopkins FTIC core, DNA taken from cultured CD4+ T cells was sequenced by way of the Oncomine TCR Beta short-read assay. TCRdb independently ran MiXCR on the PCR reads; one entry per CDR3 protein. In the table there are tens of thousands of distinct CDR3 sequences, about 52% of which are singletons. Treatment denoted: roughly 11-day PBMC culture with coronavirus spike peptide pools or control peptides (ViraFEST assay). The sample holds a few counts of this clonotype. The antigen is not known.

This sequence originates from a human donor who had recovered from COVID-19. The sequenced sample was CD4+ T cells from blood, cultured in vitro. This chain joins TRBV7-6 and TRBJ1-1, with D perhaps matching TRBD1 (6 bases). The CDR3 sequence: CASSPTGLNTEAFF. As DNA, the CDR3 is TGTGCCAGCAGCCCTACAGGGCTGAACACTGAAGCTTTCTTT.